This T cell receptor beta chain was captured in a study of beta chain features in type 1 diabetes. Study results and caveats: The VDJ junctions of type 1 diabetes patients carried fewer insertions and more deletions. In all four CD4+ subsets, TCRB CDR3 length was significantly, moderately reduced in type 1 diabetes. Compared to healthy donors, patients appeared to have naive, central memory and Treg TCRB repertoires that were more alike.

CDR1 and CDR2 (germline): MDHEN, SYDVKM. Trimming removed 4 bases at V and 8 bases at J, with 14 bases between. CDR3 length: 14 amino acids. Each donor gave one heparinised blood draw averaging roughly 100 mL. CD45RO/CCR7/CD25/CD127/CD95/CD27 separated CD4+ naive, central memory, regulatory and stem cell-like memory cells by sorting. This clone turned up a few times. Its cognate antigen is unknown. Expressed TCRB transcripts were sequenced because the isolated RNA had all been reverse transcribed beforehand. Profiling relied on immunoSEQ multiplex PCR, and the TCRdb table lists in-frame clones only, not all of them. In the table there are a few hundred thousand clones, less than 15% of which are singletons.

The rearrangement joins TRBV28 to TRBJ1-4, with TRBD1 as a possible D gene (6 bases). The sample comprised naive CD4+ T cells from blood. The receptor's source is a woman younger than 30 with type 1 diabetes. The DNA for the CDR3 is TGTGCCAGCAGTTCCCAGGGGCTTTGGGAAAAACTGTTTTTT. This encodes CASSSQGLWEKLFF.